The clone carrying this T cell receptor beta chain showed up just a few times. Its antigen is currently unknown. The sample belongs to a study of cytomegalovirus exposure and HLA in healthy donors. This CDR3 comprises 16 residues. Germline V CDR1 and CDR2: MNHEY, SMNVEV (reference sequence). V lost 2 bases, J lost 4 bases, and 4 bases stayed unmatched. Vbeta (60) and Jbeta (13) primers were used in the PCR. Generated by immunoSEQ multiplex PCR, the TCRdb table keeps only in-frame clones and is missing some. Of more than 150,000 clones in the sample, 82% were seen once. General study results and limits: Immune exposure information available was restricted to CMV serostatus. A later analysis showed that HLA-associated TCR beta chains had undergone more clonal expansion than equally common others. TCR beta V segments were, for the most part, productive about 90% or about 30% of the time in an earlier analysis.

The source is a woman younger than 30 in good health and CMV-seronegative. V is TRBV27 and J is TRBJ2-1; TRBD2 matches at 11 bases. The sample was PBMCs. CDR3 bases: TGTGCCAGCAGTTTAGGGACTAGCGGAGGGTACAATGAGCAGTTCTTC. Protein: CASSLGTSGGYNEQFF.